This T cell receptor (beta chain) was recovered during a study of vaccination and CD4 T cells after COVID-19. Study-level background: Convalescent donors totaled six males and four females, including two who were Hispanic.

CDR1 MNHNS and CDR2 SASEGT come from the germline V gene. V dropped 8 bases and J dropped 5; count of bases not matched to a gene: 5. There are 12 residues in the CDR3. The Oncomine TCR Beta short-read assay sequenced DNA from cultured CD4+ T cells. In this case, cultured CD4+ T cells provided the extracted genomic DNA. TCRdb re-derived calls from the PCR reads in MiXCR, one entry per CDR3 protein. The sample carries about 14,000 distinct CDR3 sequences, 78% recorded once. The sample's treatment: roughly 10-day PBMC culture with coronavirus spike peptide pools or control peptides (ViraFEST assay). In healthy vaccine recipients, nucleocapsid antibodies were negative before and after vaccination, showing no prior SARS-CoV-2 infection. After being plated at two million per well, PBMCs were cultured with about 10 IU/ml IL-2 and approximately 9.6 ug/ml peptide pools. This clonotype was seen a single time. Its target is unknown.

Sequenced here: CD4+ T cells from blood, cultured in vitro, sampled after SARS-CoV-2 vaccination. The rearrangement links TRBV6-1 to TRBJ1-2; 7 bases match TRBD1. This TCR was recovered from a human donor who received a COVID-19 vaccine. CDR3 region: CASGDSRYGYTF. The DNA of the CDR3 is TGTGCCAGCGGGGACAGCCGATATGGCTACACCTTC.